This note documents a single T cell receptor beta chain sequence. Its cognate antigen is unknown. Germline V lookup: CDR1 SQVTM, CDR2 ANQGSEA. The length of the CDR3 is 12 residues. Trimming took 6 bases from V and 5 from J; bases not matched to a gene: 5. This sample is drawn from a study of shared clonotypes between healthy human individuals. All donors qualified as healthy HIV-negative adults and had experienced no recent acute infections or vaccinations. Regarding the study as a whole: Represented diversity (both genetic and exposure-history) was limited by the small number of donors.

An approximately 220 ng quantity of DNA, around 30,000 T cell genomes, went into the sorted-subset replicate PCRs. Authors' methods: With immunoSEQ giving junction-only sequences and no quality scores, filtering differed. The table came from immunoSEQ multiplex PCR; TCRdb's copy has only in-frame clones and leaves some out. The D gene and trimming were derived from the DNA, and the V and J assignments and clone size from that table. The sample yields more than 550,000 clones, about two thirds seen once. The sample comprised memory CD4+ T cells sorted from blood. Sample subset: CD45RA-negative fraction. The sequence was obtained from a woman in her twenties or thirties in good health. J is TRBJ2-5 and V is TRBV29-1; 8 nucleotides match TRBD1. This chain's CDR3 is CSVIQGGETQYF. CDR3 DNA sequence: TGCAGCGTAATACAGGGGGGCGAGACCCAGTACTTC.